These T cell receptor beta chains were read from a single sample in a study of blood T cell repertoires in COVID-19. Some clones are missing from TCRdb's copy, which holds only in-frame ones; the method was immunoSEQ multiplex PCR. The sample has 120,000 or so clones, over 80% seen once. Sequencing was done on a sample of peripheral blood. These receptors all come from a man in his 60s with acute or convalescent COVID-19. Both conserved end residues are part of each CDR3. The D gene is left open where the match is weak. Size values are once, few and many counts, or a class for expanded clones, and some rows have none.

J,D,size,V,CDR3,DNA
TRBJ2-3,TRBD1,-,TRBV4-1,CASSQADRGRTDTQYF,TGCGCCAGCAGCCAAGCGGACAGGGGGCGGACAGATACGCAGTATTTT
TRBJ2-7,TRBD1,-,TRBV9,CASSPGDRPADSEQYF,TGTGCCAGCAGCCCAGGGGACAGGCCCGCCGACAGCGAGCAGTACTTC
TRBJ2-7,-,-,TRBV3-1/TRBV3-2,CASSPTTSSYEQYF,TGTGCCAGCAGCCCAACTACTAGCTCCTACGAGCAGTACTTC
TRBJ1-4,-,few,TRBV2,CASNVDRFNEKLFF,TGTGCCAGCAACGTTGACAGATTTAATGAAAAACTGTTTTTT
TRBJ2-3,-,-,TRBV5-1,CASSATADTDTQYF,TGCGCCAGCAGCGCGACAGCAGACACAGATACGCAGTATTTT
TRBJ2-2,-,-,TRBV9,CASSVAPTPTGELFF,TGTGCCAGCAGCGTAGCTCCGACTCCCACCGGGGAGCTGTTTTTT
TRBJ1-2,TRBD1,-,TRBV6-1,CASSEGRQGATYGYTF,TGTGCCAGCAGTGAAGGTCGACAGGGGGCTACCTATGGCTACACCTTC
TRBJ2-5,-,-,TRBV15,CATSRVAETQYF,TGTGCCACCAGCAGAGTGGCCGAGACCCAGTACTTC
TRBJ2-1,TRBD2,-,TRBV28,CASSTRTRAYNEQFF,TGTGCCAGCAGTACACGGACTAGGGCCTACAATGAGCAGTTCTTC
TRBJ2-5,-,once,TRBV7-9,CASARQETQYF,TGTGCCAGCGCGCGGCAAGAGACCCAGTACTTC
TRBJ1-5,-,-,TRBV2,CASSGQGPGQPQHF,TGTGCCAGCAGTGGGCAGGGGCCCGGTCAGCCCCAGCATTTT
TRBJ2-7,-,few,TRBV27,CASSPRQDLSYEQYF,TGTGCCAGCAGTCCCAGACAGGATCTCTCCTACGAGCAGTACTTC
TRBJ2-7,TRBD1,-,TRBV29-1,CSVSGQGEEQYF,TGCAGCGTTAGTGGACAGGGAGAAGAGCAGTACTTC
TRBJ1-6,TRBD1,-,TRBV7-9,CASSFRQGGGSPLHF,TGTGCCAGCAGCTTTCGACAGGGAGGAGGGTCACCCCTCCACTTT
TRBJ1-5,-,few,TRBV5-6,CASSLSGQPQHF,TGTGCCAGCAGCTTGTCAGGTCAGCCCCAGCATTTT
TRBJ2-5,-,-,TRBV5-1,CASSPGGVAETQYF,TGCGCCAGCAGCCCCGGCGGGGTAGCAGAGACCCAGTACTTC
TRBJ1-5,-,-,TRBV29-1,CSVGGGDQPQHF,TGCAGCGTTGGAGGGGGAGACCAGCCCCAGCATTTT
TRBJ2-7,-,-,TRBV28,CASSPQGISGAKGSEQYF,TGTGCCAGCAGCCCACAGGGTATCAGCGGGGCTAAAGGAAGCGAGCAGTACTTC
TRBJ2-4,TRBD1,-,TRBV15,CATSREGQGAVQYF,TGTGCCACCAGCAGAGAGGGACAGGGGGCAGTTCAGTACTTC
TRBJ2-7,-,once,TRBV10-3,CAISEPGNVYEQYF,TGTGCCATCAGTGAGCCAGGGAACGTTTACGAGCAGTACTTC
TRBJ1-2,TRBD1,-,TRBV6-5,CASALRRGLGYTF,TGTGCCAGCGCCCTAAGGAGGGGGCTGGGCTACACCTTC
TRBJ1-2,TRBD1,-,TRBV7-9,CASSSTGAPYGYTF,TGTGCCAGCAGCTCAACAGGGGCCCCCTATGGCTACACCTTC
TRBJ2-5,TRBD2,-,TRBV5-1,CASSAWTSGLQETQYF,TGCGCCAGCAGCGCCTGGACTAGCGGCTTGCAAGAGACCCAGTACTTC
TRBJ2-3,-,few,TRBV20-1,CSASKELSGGSSTDTQYF,TGCAGTGCTAGTAAAGAATTATCAGGAGGTTCTAGCACAGATACGCAGTATTTT
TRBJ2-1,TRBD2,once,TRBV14,CASSPTSGYNEQFF,TGTGCCAGCAGCCCGACTAGCGGTTACAATGAGCAGTTCTTC
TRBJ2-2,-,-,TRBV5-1,CASSLVAGSGELFF,TGCGCCAGCAGCTTGGTAGCAGGGTCCGGGGAGCTGTTTTTT
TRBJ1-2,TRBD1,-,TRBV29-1,CSVGYRGGGYTF,TGCAGCGTTGGATACAGGGGTGGTGGCTACACCTTC
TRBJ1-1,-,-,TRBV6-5,CASSYSPQGGTEAFF,TGTGCCAGCAGTTACTCACCCCAGGGTGGGACTGAAGCTTTCTTT
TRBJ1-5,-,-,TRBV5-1,CASSFDSYQPQHF,TGCGCCAGCAGCTTCGACAGCTATCAGCCCCAGCATTTT
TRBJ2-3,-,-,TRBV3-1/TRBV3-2,CASSQGRGSGTDTQYF,TGTGCCAGCAGCCAAGGCAGGGGCTCTGGCACAGATACGCAGTATTTT
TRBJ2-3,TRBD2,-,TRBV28,CASSQGTSGDTDTQYF,TGTGCCAGCAGTCAAGGGACTAGCGGAGACACAGATACGCAGTATTTT
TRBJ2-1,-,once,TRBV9,CASSSDMSYNEQFF,TGTGCCAGCAGCTCTGACATGAGTTACAATGAGCAGTTCTTC
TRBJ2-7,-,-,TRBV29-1,CSVVRGAEQYF,TGCAGCGTTGTACGCGGGGCCGAGCAGTACTTC
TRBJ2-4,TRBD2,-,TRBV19,CASSLSRTSNIQYF,TGTGCCAGTAGTCTCTCCCGGACTAGCAACATTCAGTACTTC
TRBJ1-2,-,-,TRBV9,CASSVDEVGYTF,TGTGCCAGCAGCGTAGACGAGGTCGGCTACACCTTC
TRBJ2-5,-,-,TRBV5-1,CASSPRTAQETQYF,TGCGCCAGCAGCCCACGGACAGCCCAAGAGACCCAGTACTTC
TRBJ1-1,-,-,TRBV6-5,CASGINRVGTEAFF,TGTGCCAGCGGTATAAACAGGGTTGGCACTGAAGCTTTCTTT
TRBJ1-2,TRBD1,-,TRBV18,CASSPGTGEGVSGYTF,TGTGCCAGCTCACCAGGGACAGGGGAAGGAGTGTCGGGCTACACCTTC
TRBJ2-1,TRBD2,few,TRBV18,CASSGLATYNEQFF,TGTGCCAGCTCCGGACTAGCGACTTACAATGAGCAGTTCTTC
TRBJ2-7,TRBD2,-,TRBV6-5,CASSLGLAVLYEQYF,TGTGCCAGCAGTCTTGGACTAGCGGTCCTCTACGAGCAGTACTTC
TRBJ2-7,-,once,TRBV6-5,CASSYSLQAYEQYF,TGTGCCAGCAGTTACTCTTTACAGGCCTACGAGCAGTACTTC
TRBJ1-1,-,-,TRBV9,CASSVEGGTGTEAFF,TGTGCCAGCAGCGTAGAAGGGGGAACGGGGACTGAAGCTTTCTTT
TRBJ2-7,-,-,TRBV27,CASSSAGVSDEQYF,TGTGCCAGCAGTTCGGCAGGGGTCTCGGACGAGCAGTACTTC
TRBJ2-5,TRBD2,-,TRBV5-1,CASSLVVAGAGETQYF,TGCGCCAGCAGCTTGGTCGTAGCGGGAGCGGGGGAGACCCAGTACTTC
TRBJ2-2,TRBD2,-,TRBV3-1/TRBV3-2,CASSQGWGGRRTGELFF,TGTGCCAGCAGCCAAGGATGGGGCGGGAGGAGGACCGGGGAGCTGTTTTTT
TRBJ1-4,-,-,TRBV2,CASRVTAQKLFF,TGTGCCAGCAGGGTGACAGCCCAAAAACTGTTTTTT
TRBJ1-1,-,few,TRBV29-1,CSVTWSYTEAFF,TGCAGCGTTACTTGGAGTTACACTGAAGCTTTCTTT
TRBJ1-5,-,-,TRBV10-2,CASSESAGGNQPQHF,TGCGCCAGCAGTGAGTCGGCAGGGGGCAATCAGCCCCAGCATTTT
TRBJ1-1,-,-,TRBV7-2,CASSLQGTTEAFF,TGTGCCAGCAGCTTGCAGGGTACCACTGAAGCTTTCTTT
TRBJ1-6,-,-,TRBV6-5,CACIATGLNSPLHF,TGTGCGTGTATAGCGACAGGCCTAAATTCACCCCTCCACTTT
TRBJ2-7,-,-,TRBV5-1,CASSKDSYEQYF,TGCGCCAGCAGCAAAGACAGCTACGAGCAGTACTTC
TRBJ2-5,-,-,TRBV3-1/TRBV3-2,CASSQQALETQYF,TGTGCCAGCAGCCAACAGGCTCTCGAGACCCAGTACTTC
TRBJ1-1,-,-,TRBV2,CASSEERGTEAFF,TGTGCCAGCAGTGAGGAAAGGGGCACTGAAGCTTTCTTT
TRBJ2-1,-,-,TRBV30,CAWSAGTYNEQFF,TGTGCCTGGAGTGCTGGGACTTACAATGAGCAGTTCTTC